The present TCR beta chain was sequenced within a study of T cells in Graves' hyperthyroidism and ophthalmopathy. In its sample, this clonotype was seen many times. Germline lookup yields CDR1 MNHEY and CDR2 SVGEGT. J was trimmed by 5 bases and V by 2 bases; bases with no gene match: 7. The length of the CDR3 is 16 residues. Researchers took RNA transcripts and amplified the TCR beta CDR3 regions from them. During a first-round RT-PCR of the TCR CDR3, the HTBI primer set was used. TCRdb independently ran MiXCR on the multiplex PCR reads; one entry per CDR3 protein. Counted here are around 340,000 distinct CDR3 sequences, about a sixth occurring once; the ten biggest clones make up roughly a sixth.

This clonotype was obtained from a woman aged 40 to 49 with Graves' ophthalmopathy. Input material: blood. This chain joins TRBV6-2 or TRBV6-3 and TRBJ2-5, with TRBD1 identical over 11 bases. For the CDR3, the DNA is TGTGCCAGCAGTTACCCCAGGGACAGGGGGTATGAGACCCAGTACTTC. Encoded protein: CASSYPRDRGYETQYF.